The rows below give T cell receptor beta chains drawn from one sample of a study of CXCR3-negative and CXCR3-positive naive CD8 T cells. Reprocessing the 5' RACE reads, TCRdb reports a single entry for every CDR3 protein and omits DNA. Listed are approximately 120,000 distinct CDR3 sequences; about 0.34% falls within the top ten. Sequencing used naive CXCR3+ CD8+ T cells from blood. The receptors here all came from a human donor in good health. Some clones in this sample may be carry-over from other donors' samples. CDR3s include the opening cysteine and the closing phenylalanine or tryptophan. The order of the fields is J gene, V gene, CDR3 protein.

J gene: TRBJ2-1
V gene: TRBV19
CDR3 protein: CASRQGSINEQFF

J gene: TRBJ2-1
V gene: TRBV9
CDR3 protein: CASSVEGNNEQFF

J gene: TRBJ2-1
V gene: TRBV7-9
CDR3 protein: CASSPSPGVPNEQFF

J gene: TRBJ2-2
V gene: TRBV3-1
CDR3 protein: CASAHSNTGELFF

J gene: TRBJ1-5
V gene: TRBV7-2
CDR3 protein: CASSFGTGSNQPQHF

J gene: TRBJ2-2
V gene: TRBV27
CDR3 protein: CASSIIAGANGGELFF

J gene: TRBJ1-2
V gene: TRBV4-1
CDR3 protein: CASSQDASLSYGYTF

J gene: TRBJ2-7
V gene: TRBV21-1
CDR3 protein: CASSGPGSRPGSYEQYF

J gene: TRBJ2-3
V gene: TRBV15
CDR3 protein: CATSTSSRGSTDTQYF

J gene: TRBJ1-2
V gene: TRBV2
CDR3 protein: CASMVGMMVANYGYTF

J gene: TRBJ2-3
V gene: TRBV5-1
CDR3 protein: CASSLSGGAVTDTQYF

J gene: TRBJ2-7
V gene: TRBV12-3/TRBV12-4
CDR3 protein: CASALWDRGIHEQYF

J gene: TRBJ2-1
V gene: TRBV3-1
CDR3 protein: CASSRLAGSRNNEQFF

J gene: TRBJ2-1
V gene: TRBV24-1
CDR3 protein: CATSDGGGNEQFF

J gene: TRBJ2-5
V gene: TRBV4-3
CDR3 protein: CASSQEVQTAETQYF

J gene: TRBJ2-5
V gene: TRBV30
CDR3 protein: CAWSYGWREQEETQYF

J gene: TRBJ2-7
V gene: TRBV21-1
CDR3 protein: CASSNISGGPIYEQYF

J gene: TRBJ2-7
V gene: TRBV7-8
CDR3 protein: CASSLEPFGPYEQYF

J gene: TRBJ2-1
V gene: TRBV7-8
CDR3 protein: CASRYGQPGDYNEQFF

J gene: TRBJ2-5
V gene: TRBV28
CDR3 protein: CASSRGTQETQYF

J gene: TRBJ1-2
V gene: TRBV5-6
CDR3 protein: CASSFGTTYGYTF

J gene: TRBJ2-1
V gene: TRBV29-1
CDR3 protein: CSVLTGLIYNEQFF

J gene: TRBJ2-2
V gene: TRBV7-3
CDR3 protein: CASSPGTSGPTGELFF

J gene: TRBJ2-5
V gene: TRBV10-2
CDR3 protein: CASSDMDNHEQETQYF

J gene: TRBJ1-5
V gene: TRBV7-9
CDR3 protein: CASSRTGYNQPQHF

J gene: TRBJ2-6
V gene: TRBV12-3/TRBV12-4
CDR3 protein: CASSFIGGSGANVLTF

J gene: TRBJ1-2
V gene: TRBV4-3
CDR3 protein: CASTPGTGDYGYTF

J gene: TRBJ2-3
V gene: TRBV27
CDR3 protein: CASSAPMGTDTQYF

J gene: TRBJ2-7
V gene: TRBV10-1
CDR3 protein: CASSEGHEKAYEQYF

J gene: TRBJ2-1
V gene: TRBV12-3/TRBV12-4
CDR3 protein: CASSLGEGYNEQFF

J gene: TRBJ1-5
V gene: TRBV6-1
CDR3 protein: CASSEAPDGRNQPQHF

J gene: TRBJ2-7
V gene: TRBV13
CDR3 protein: CASSQSGLLLEQYF

J gene: TRBJ2-3
V gene: TRBV11-2
CDR3 protein: CASRETNTDTQYF

J gene: TRBJ2-2
V gene: TRBV29-1
CDR3 protein: CSVPGHHEGTGELFF

J gene: TRBJ2-1
V gene: TRBV20-1
CDR3 protein: CSAFRRASGNEQFF

J gene: TRBJ1-1
V gene: TRBV4-2
CDR3 protein: CASSTYLRDGTEAFF

J gene: TRBJ2-5
V gene: TRBV9
CDR3 protein: CASSFMIGTGLQETQYF

J gene: TRBJ2-7
V gene: TRBV7-9
CDR3 protein: CASSRTGVVYF

J gene: TRBJ2-1
V gene: TRBV7-7
CDR3 protein: CASSPKTSGSRNEQFF

J gene: TRBJ2-3
V gene: TRBV29-1
CDR3 protein: CSVESDRGRPDTQYF

J gene: TRBJ2-1
V gene: TRBV11-2
CDR3 protein: CASSIGLAGSGEQFF

J gene: TRBJ2-7
V gene: TRBV29-1
CDR3 protein: CSVAVSESYEQYF

J gene: TRBJ2-2
V gene: TRBV18
CDR3 protein: CASSPAVNTGELFF

J gene: TRBJ2-1
V gene: TRBV7-8
CDR3 protein: CASTTGSGRYNEQFF

J gene: TRBJ2-5
V gene: TRBV5-6
CDR3 protein: CASSPRQVQETQYF

J gene: TRBJ2-5
V gene: TRBV13
CDR3 protein: CASSLERQELQETQYF

J gene: TRBJ1-1
V gene: TRBV7-9
CDR3 protein: CATTTGATEAFF

J gene: TRBJ2-3
V gene: TRBV7-9
CDR3 protein: CASSSNRDPDTQYF

J gene: TRBJ2-5
V gene: TRBV15
CDR3 protein: CATSLSRRGQETQYF

J gene: TRBJ2-7
V gene: TRBV5-4
CDR3 protein: CASSLRGSGRESYEQYF

J gene: TRBJ2-3
V gene: TRBV7-6
CDR3 protein: CASSPSYANTDTQYF